These 14 T cell receptor beta chains were sequenced from one sample in a study of T cells in Graves' hyperthyroidism and ophthalmopathy. RNA transcripts yielded amplified TCR beta CDR3 regions. HTBI primers were the set used in a first-round RT-PCR of the TCR CDR3. TCRdb independently ran MiXCR on the multiplex PCR reads; one entry per CDR3 protein. The table has around 500,000 distinct CDR3 sequences, more than 15% seen once; the top ten hold about 29%. Sequenced material: blood. Receptor source: a woman aged 25 to 45 with Graves' ophthalmopathy.

This clonotype was picked up a small number of times. The chain is built from TRBV29-1 and TRBJ1-2; no firm D call. The length of the CDR3 is 12 residues. Germline V gene lookup returns CDR1 SQVTM and CDR2 ANQGSEA. V was shortened by 3 bases and J by 4 bases, with 9 bases between the two germline ends. CDR3 sequence (DNA): TGCAGCGTTGATTCCGGAAGCTATGGCTACACCTTC. Translation: CSVDSGSYGYTF.

The V and J genes are TRBV7-2 and TRBJ2-1; D call uncertain. This CDR3 has 13 residues. V lost 2 bases to trimming and J lost 7 bases, with 9 bases between them. Germline V gene sequence: CDR1 SGHTA, CDR2 FQGNSA. The CDR3 coding sequence is TGTGCCAGCAGCTTAAGGCGGAAGAATGAGCAGTTCTTC. Translated, it gives CASSLRRKNEQFF.

This clonotype was seen a handful of times. This rearrangement joins TRBV20-1 to TRBJ2-7; a possible D gene is TRBD1 (5 bases). The V end lost 6 bases, the J end lost 0 bases, and 9 bases lay between the germline ends. This CDR3 has 12 amino acids. The V gene's germline CDR1 is DFQATT and CDR2 SNEGSKA (reference sequence). The CDR3, as DNA: TGCAGTGCCGACAGTAGCTCCTACGAGCAGTACTTC. This translates into CSADSSSYEQYF.

This clonotype was seen more than once but under ten times. V and J are TRBV6-9 and TRBJ2-6; 7 bases match TRBD2. Germline trimming cut 3 bases from V and 2 bases from J; bases unmatched to any gene: 7. CDR1 is MNHGY and CDR2 is SVAAGI in the germline V gene. There are 17 residues in the CDR3. The CDR3 is CASSYPGGRAGANVLTF. The DNA of the CDR3 is TGTGCCAGCAGTTACCCAGGAGGGAGGGCTGGGGCCAACGTCCTGACTTTC.

This clonotype has only a few counts. In DNA, the CDR3 is TGTGCCATTCCCCTAGGGGAGACGAACACCGGGGAGCTGTTTTTT. It specifies CAIPLGETNTGELFF. This rearrangement joins TRBV10-3 to TRBJ2-2; tentatively, D is TRBD1 or TRBD2 (5 bases each). The V gene's germline CDR1 is ENHRY and CDR2 SYGVKD. The CDR3 covers 15 residues. V lost 9 bases and J 0 bases, leaving 14 bases between the germline ends.

This clonotype was counted many times. The V and J genes are TRBV7-2 and TRBJ2-7, with 10 bases matching TRBD2. Unmatched junction bases numbered 8, after V lost 5 bases and J lost 1 base. Germline CDR1 is SGHTA and CDR2 is FQGNSA. CDR3 length equals 16 residues. The CDR3 loop reads CASSTTSGTFSYEQYF. The CDR3 DNA reads as TGTGCCAGCAGCACCACTAGCGGGACATTTTCCTACGAGCAGTACTTC.

This clonotype was seen a few times. The chain carries TRBV7-2 and TRBJ1-4, with D maybe TRBD1 (5 bases). Trimming stripped 8 bases from V and 8 bases from J, with 18 bases between. The CDR3 extends over 14 amino acids. Germline values: CDR1 SGHTA, CDR2 FQGNSA. DNA of the CDR3: TGTGCCAGCGGGGGGAGTTGGGCAGACGAAAAACTGTTTTTT. It translates to CASGGSWADEKLFF. Full variable domain (missing parts from reference TRBV7-2 and TRBJ1-4): GAGVSQSPSNKVTEKGKDVELRCDPISGHTALYWYRQSLGQGLEFLIYFQGNSAPDKSGLPSDRFSAERTGGSVSTLTIQRTQQEDSAVYLCASGGSWADEKLFFGSGTQLSVL.

This clonotype was detected many times. This CDR3 is CASSFRGISYNEQFF. In DNA, the CDR3 is TGTGCCAGCAGTTTCCGCGGGATTTCCTACAATGAGCAGTTCTTC. J is TRBJ2-1 and V is TRBV28, with D possibly being TRBD2 (6 bases). CDR1 MDHEN and CDR2 SYDVKM come from the germline V gene. The CDR3 length is 15 residues. Trimming removed 3 bases at V and 1 base at J, with 10 bases between.

The rearrangement joins TRBV6-5 to TRBJ1-1, with 7 bases matching TRBD1. The CDR3 covers 14 residues. CDR1 is MNHEY and CDR2 is SVGAGI in the germline V gene. V lost 4 bases to trimming and J lost 4 bases; unmatched junction nucleotides: 6. CDR3 residues: CASSSPAGGTEAFF. The CDR3 nucleotides read TGTGCCAGCAGTTCCCCCGCAGGGGGCACTGAAGCTTTCTTT.

This chain links TRBV28 with TRBJ1-1; unclear D gene. Germline values: CDR1 MDHEN, CDR2 SYDVKM. The CDR3 consists of 12 residues. Deletions cut 5 bases from V and 7 bases from J, with 11 bases between. The CDR3 region is CASSPMRGEAFF. The CDR3, as DNA: TGTGCCAGCAGTCCCATGCGGGGTGAAGCTTTCTTT. Supplemented by reference TRBV28 and TRBJ1-1, the full variable domain reads DVKVTQSSRYLVKRTGEKVFLECVQDMDHENMFWYRQDPGLGLRLIYFSYDVKMKEKGDIPEGYSVSREKKERFSLILESASTNQTSMYLCASSPMRGEAFFGQGTRLTVV.

At least ten counts were recorded for this clonotype. This chain uses TRBV28 with TRBJ1-2; the match to TRBD1 covers 8 bases. Germline CDR1 is MDHEN and CDR2 is SYDVKM. There are 15 residues in the CDR3. J was trimmed by 5 bases and V by 6 bases; bases with no gene match: 11. The CDR3 sequence is CASRSAWGTGYGYTF. For the CDR3, the DNA is TGTGCCAGCAGATCCGCTTGGGGGACAGGTTATGGCTACACCTTC.

The chain couples TRBV2 to TRBJ2-6, with unresolved D. V lost 7 bases and J lost 0, with 10 bases in between. Germline V gene sequence: CDR1 SNHLY, CDR2 FYNNEI. The CDR3 length is 15 residues. The CDR3 region is CASTGLSSGANVLTF. CDR3 nucleotides: TGTGCCAGCACGGGTCTAAGCTCTGGGGCCAACGTCCTGACTTTC.

The chain has TRBV5-1 and TRBJ2-5; D gene uncertain. Per the germline V gene, CDR1 is SGHRS and CDR2 is YFSETQ. This CDR3 is 15 amino acids long. The V gene lost 0 bases and the J gene lost 5 bases, with 14 bases spanning the gap. CDR3 sequence: CASSLAGQFEETQYF. The CDR3 DNA is TGCGCCAGCAGCTTGGCCGGGCAGTTTGAGGAGACCCAGTACTTC.

This clonotype was counted a single time. One junction end does not reproduce the germline sequence, and a read error may be involved. The genes are TRBV5-1 and TRBJ2-7; D ambiguous. The CDR3 is 14 residues long. CDR1 SGHRS and CDR2 YFSETQ come from the germline V gene. The CDR3 coding sequence is TGTGCCAGCAGCTTAGGACGGGCCTCCTACGAGCAGTACTTC. Amino acid sequence: CASSLGRASYEQYF. The variable domain in full, with the rest retrieved from reference TRBV5-1 and TRBJ2-7, is KAGVTQTPRYLIKTRGQQVTLSCSPISGHRSVSWYQQTPGQGLQFLFEYFSETQRNKGNFPGRFSGRQFSNSRSEMNVSTLELGDSALYLCASSLGRASYEQYFGPGTRLTVT.